These 27 T cell receptor beta chains share one sample of origin, sequenced in a study of T cell repertoires in cytomegalovirus infection. TCRdb re-derived calls from the reads in MiXCR, one entry per CDR3 protein. The sample carries approximately 500,000 distinct CDR3 sequences, about 11% recorded once. The sequencing input was PBMCs. These TCRs come from a human donor in good health (CMV status not recorded). Some clones in this sample may be carry-over from other donors' samples.

This clonotype was recorded a few times. The V and J genes are TRBV7-9 and TRBJ1-1; TRBD1 is a possible D gene (5 bases). Trimming pared 0 bases from V and 1 base from J, leaving 18 bases between. The germline V gene has CDR1 SEHNR and CDR2 FQNEAQ (reference sequence). This CDR3 spans 18 amino acids. The CDR3 DNA sequence: TGTGCCAGCAGCTTAGCAGGCGTTTGGGGCAAGGGGAACACTGAAGCTTTCTTT. Its protein is CASSLAGVWGKGNTEAFF.

This clonotype was counted many times. This sequence joins TRBV7-3 and TRBJ2-3; D is tentatively TRBD1 or TRBD2 (5 bases each). This CDR3 contains 15 residues. The V end lost 1 base, the J end lost 2 bases, and 10 bases lay between the germline ends. Looked up from germline, CDR1 is SGHTA and CDR2 is FQGTGA. CDR3 sequence reads: CASSLNGAVTDTQYF. The CDR3 DNA reads TGTGCCAGCAGCTTAAACGGGGCCGTCACAGATACGCAGTATTTT. The full variable domain, rest sourced from reference TRBV7-3 and TRBJ2-3, is GAGVSQTPSNKVTEKGKYVELRCDPISGHTALYWYRQSLGQGPEFLIYFQGTGAADDSGLPNDRFFAVRPEGSVSTLKIQRTERGDSAVYLCASSLNGAVTDTQYFGPGTRLTVL.

This clonotype has ten or more counts. The rearrangement uses TRBV28 and TRBJ2-7; the match to TRBD2 covers 10 bases. J lost 2 bases, V lost 4 bases, and 5 bases had no gene match. Germline lookup yields CDR1 MDHEN and CDR2 SYDVKM. This CDR3 region has 15 residues. Here the CDR3 reads CASSSSGRLTYEQYF. The DNA for the CDR3 is TGTGCCAGCAGTTCTAGCGGGAGATTAACCTACGAGCAGTACTTC.

This clonotype came up many times. This chain connects TRBV6-2 or TRBV6-3 to TRBJ1-5, with 8 bases fitting TRBD1. V trimming: 5 bases; J trimming: 10 bases; junction bases outside the gene matches: 7. CDR3 length: 13 amino acids. The germline gives CDR1 MNHEY, CDR2 SVGEGT. CDR3 sequence reads: CASSQGALDPQHF. CDR3 in DNA: TGTGCCAGCAGTCAGGGGGCGCTGGACCCCCAGCATTTT.

This clonotype was observed many times. The V call is TRBV11-2, the J call TRBJ2-3; 7 bases match TRBD2. Germline CDR1 is SGHAT and CDR2 is FQNNGV. This CDR3 is built from 17 residues. The trim removed 5 bases at V and 1 base at J, leaving 12 bases unmatched. Here the CDR3 reads CASSPGGGGLRTDTQYF. CDR3 in DNA: TGTGCCAGCAGCCCGGGTGGGGGGGGACTTCGCACAGATACGCAGTATTTT. Supplemented by reference TRBV11-2 and TRBJ2-3, the full variable domain reads EAGVAQSPRYKIIEKRQSVAFWCNPISGHATLYWYQQILGQGPKLLIQFQNNGVVDDSQLPKDRFSAERLKGVDSTLKIQPAKLEDSAVYLCASSPGGGGLRTDTQYFGPGTRLTVL.

There are a few counts of this clonotype. The V and J genes are TRBV6-6 and TRBJ1-1; 7 bases map to TRBD1. The CDR3 covers 14 residues. Germline CDR1 and CDR2: MNHNY and SVGAGI (reference sequence). The trim removed 6 bases at V and 7 bases at J, leaving 11 bases unmatched. CDR3 sequence reads: CASRPAAGGIEAFF. For the CDR3, the DNA is TGTGCCAGCAGACCCGCGGCAGGGGGGATTGAAGCTTTCTTT.

This clonotype has a count of ten or more. The CDR3 DNA follows: TGTGCCAGCAGGTCTGGGGGCGGAGCAAACCAAGAGACCCAGTACTTC. This encodes CASRSGGGANQETQYF. V usage is TRBV28 and J usage is TRBJ2-5; tentatively, D is TRBD1 (6 bases). CDR1 MDHEN and CDR2 SYDVKM come from the germline V gene. V was cut by 6 bases and J by 0 bases, with 17 bases left in between. The CDR3 consists of 16 residues.

Many counts were recorded for this clonotype. The CDR3 nucleotides read TGTGCCAGCAGTTTCAAGGGACAGGGGACTAGCACAGATACGCAGTATTTT. Translating gives CASSFKGQGTSTDTQYF. The rearrangement uses TRBV12-3 or TRBV12-4 and TRBJ2-3, with TRBD1 identical over 10 bases. The CDR3 contains 17 residues. The ends lost 3 bases at V and 0 bases at J; junction bases unmatched: 6.

This clonotype has a count of ten or more. The chain combines TRBV7-2 with TRBJ2-3, with 8 nucleotides matching TRBD2. CDR1 is SGHTA, CDR2 FQGNSA, per germline. The CDR3 contains 15 residues. V lost 1 base, J lost 6 bases, and 6 bases stayed unmatched. For the CDR3, the DNA is TGTGCCAGCAGCTTAGAACGCGGGAGGCTTGATACGCAGTATTTT. Residues: CASSLERGRLDTQYF.

This clonotype was counted only a few times. This chain connects TRBV9 to TRBJ2-7, with TRBD2 matching over 11 bases. The CDR3 is 14 residues long. The V segment lost 3 bases and the J segment 7 bases; nucleotides outside the gene matches: 6. Germline lookup yields CDR1 SGDLS and CDR2 YYNGEE. The CDR3 region has the DNA TGTGCCAGCAGCGGCTTAGCGGGAGGGGGAGAGCAGTACTTC. Its protein is CASSGLAGGGEQYF.

This clonotype was seen at least ten times. In DNA form, the CDR3 reads TGTGCCATCAGTGACTCCCGGGGAGGGGCGCCGGGGCGGAACACTGAAGCTTTCTTT. It encodes CAISDSRGGAPGRNTEAFF. V usage is TRBV10-3 and J usage is TRBJ1-1; maybe TRBD1 (5 bases). V was pared by 3 bases and J by 1 base, with 24 bases between. The germline CDR1 and CDR2 sequences are ENHRY and SYGVKD. CDR3 length: 19 amino acids.

A remark on this clonotype: Just one base apart from a much larger clone, this may be a read error. The rearrangement joins TRBV9 to TRBJ2-7, with D possibly TRBD2 on 6 matching bases. CDR1 and CDR2 from the germline V gene are SGDLS and YYNGEE. CDR3 length equals 14 residues. V was shortened by 2 bases and J by 7 bases, with 16 bases between the two germline ends. As DNA, the CDR3 is TGTGCCAGCAGCGTTAGCAGGAGGGCCGGAGAGCAGTACTTC. It is translated as CASSVSRRAGEQYF.

This clonotype was seen a few times. V usage is TRBV29-1 and J usage is TRBJ2-1, with TRBD1 matching over 10 bases. CDR3 size: 15 residues. Looked up from germline, CDR1 is SQVTM and CDR2 is ANQGSEA. V shed 3 bases, J shed 2 bases, and the junction held 4 bases outside the gene matches. The CDR3 loop is CSVDGTGDTYNEQFF. CDR3 nucleotides: TGCAGCGTTGACGGGACAGGGGATACCTACAATGAGCAGTTCTTC.

This clonotype was picked up many times. V and J are TRBV7-9 and TRBJ2-1, with TRBD1 matching 10 bases. Germline CDR1 reads SEHNR; CDR2 reads FQNEAQ (reference sequence). Trimming took 5 bases from V and 9 from J; bases not matched to a gene: 7. The CDR3 runs 14 residues. CDR3 region: CASSRLGQGIEQFF. The CDR3 bases are TGTGCCAGCAGCCGACTGGGACAGGGGATTGAGCAGTTCTTC.

This clonotype came up many times. The chain has TRBV12-3 or TRBV12-4 and TRBJ2-2, with 13 nucleotides matching TRBD2. CDR3 length: 19 amino acids. Trimming removed 5 bases from V and 6 bases from J; junction bases left unmatched: 15. The DNA of the CDR3 is TGTGCCAGCAGTCACGCCGCTGGACTAGCGGGAGTGCGGGCCGGGGAGCTGTTTTTT. Translated: CASSHAAGLAGVRAGELFF.

This clonotype was seen many times. This chain links TRBV29-1 with TRBJ2-6; D remains unclear. V was clipped by 3 bases and J by 1 base, with 4 bases between them. CDR3 length equals 13 residues. The germline CDR1 and CDR2 sequences are SQVTM and ANQGSEA. CDR3 coding DNA: TGCAGCGTTGAGGGGTCTGGGGCCAACGTCCTGACTTTC. Translating it yields CSVEGSGANVLTF.

This clonotype was seen many times. The chain uses TRBV6-5 and TRBJ2-5, with no clear D. The CDR3 is made up of 14 amino acids. With 0 bases removed from V and 7 bases from J, the gap between germline ends came to 12 bases. Germline CDR1 reads MNHEY; CDR2 reads SVGAGI. CDR3 region: CASSYSRVLSTQYF. In nucleotides, the CDR3 is TGTGCCAGCAGTTACTCACGGGTGCTGTCGACCCAGTACTTC.

This clonotype was counted only a few times. The J gene is TRBJ1-3, the V gene TRBV4-1; D is unresolved. CDR1 and CDR2 (germline): MGHRA, YSYEKL. The CDR3 contains 14 residues. V was trimmed by 4 bases and J by 2 bases, leaving 9 bases between them. The chain's CDR3 is CASSLLGAGNTIYF. The CDR3 DNA follows: TGCGCCAGCAGCCTCCTCGGGGCTGGAAACACCATATATTTT.

This clonotype came up many times. V gene TRBV12-3 or TRBV12-4 combines with J gene TRBJ2-5; either TRBD1 or TRBD2 may supply D (5 bases each). The V and J ends lost 6 bases and 3 bases respectively, with 14 bases between them. The CDR3 consists of 14 residues. The CDR3 nucleotides are TGTGCCAGCAGCCTTGTGGGGACGGAAGAGACCCAGTACTTC. Translating gives CASSLVGTEETQYF.

This clonotype was observed many times. The J gene is TRBJ1-5, the V gene TRBV19; 8 positions match TRBD1. The V gene's germline CDR1 is LNHDA and CDR2 SQIVND (reference sequence). CDR3 length: 16 residues. V lost 4 bases, J lost 6 bases, and 11 bases stayed unmatched. The DNA for the CDR3 is TGTGCCAGTAGTACTTCCGACAGGGGATGGGCTCAGCCCCAGCATTTT. Translating gives CASSTSDRGWAQPQHF.

The sample holds a few counts of this clonotype. V is TRBV5-1 and J is TRBJ1-2; D is unresolved. Trimming shortened V by 1 base and J by 8 bases, and 15 bases separated the two germline ends. The CDR3 extends over 14 amino acids. Germline lookup yields CDR1 SGHRS and CDR2 YFSETQ. CDR3 bases: TGCGCCAGCAGCTTGAGTGACACTACAGAGGGCTACACCTTC. Encoded protein: CASSLSDTTEGYTF.

This clonotype showed up just a few times. The J gene is TRBJ1-5, the V gene TRBV7-3; 7 bases line up with TRBD1. J was trimmed by 5 bases and V by 5 bases; bases with no gene match: 9. The CDR3 sequence is 15 residues long. Germline CDR1 SGHTA, CDR2 FQGTGA. The CDR3 loop reads CASSKGQDSHQPQHF. The CDR3 DNA follows: TGTGCCAGCAGCAAAGGACAGGACAGTCATCAGCCCCAGCATTTT.

This clonotype was counted ten times or more. The chain combines TRBV5-1 with TRBJ2-7, with 8 positions matching TRBD1. Germline CDR1 reads SGHRS; CDR2 reads YFSETQ. J lost 6 bases, V lost 4 bases, and 6 bases had no gene match. This CDR3 has 13 amino acids. The CDR3 DNA reads TGCGCCAGCAGCCTCCAGGACAGGGCCGAGCAGTACTTC. Encoded protein: CASSLQDRAEQYF.

CDR3 region: CSAPGRGGYTF. CDR3 in DNA: TGCAGTGCCCCAGGCCGGGGTGGCTACACCTTC. This sequence joins TRBV20-1 and TRBJ1-2; no definite D call. The CDR3 runs 11 residues. In germline, CDR1 is DFQATT, CDR2 SNEGSKA (reference sequence). Trimming stripped 6 bases from V and 7 bases from J, with 12 bases between.

The chain is built from TRBV5-1 and TRBJ2-1; tentatively, D is TRBD1 (6 bases). V lost 4 bases and J 5 bases, leaving 13 bases between the germline ends. Germline values: CDR1 SGHRS, CDR2 YFSETQ. The CDR3 has 14 residues. The CDR3 DNA sequence: TGCGCCAGCAGCCCCGAGGACAGCCACAATGAGCAGTTCTTC. Protein: CASSPEDSHNEQFF.

This clonotype was counted many times. This chain uses TRBV19 with TRBJ1-2; D is unresolved. V lost 7 bases, J lost 6 bases, and 12 bases lay in between. Germline V gene data show CDR1 as LNHDA and CDR2 as SQIVND (reference sequence). The CDR3 runs to 12 residues. The CDR3 DNA sequence: TGTGCCAGTAATTCGGAGCGGGATGGCTACACCTTC. Amino acids: CASNSERDGYTF.

This clonotype came up many times. The rearrangement joins TRBV6-1 to TRBJ2-5; weak D call: TRBD2 (5 bases). The CDR3 has 13 residues. Germline V gene data show CDR1 as MNHNS and CDR2 as SASEGT. Trimming shortened V by 1 base and J by 3 bases, and 6 bases separated the two germline ends. This CDR3 reads CASSEDGEETQYF. CDR3 sequence (DNA): TGTGCCAGCAGTGAAGACGGGGAAGAGACCCAGTACTTC.